A selection of T cell receptor beta chains follows, all from one sample in a study of memory CD4+ T cells and cytomegalovirus serostatus. Sequencing was performed with immunoSEQ multiplex PCR; in TCRdb, only in-frame clones are kept and a portion is missing. The table includes fewer than 50,000 clones, around three quarters detected once. The sequenced material came from memory CD4+ T cells from blood. The origin of the receptors is an adult in good health and CMV-seronegative. CDR3s include the opening cysteine and the closing phenylalanine or tryptophan. Each record gives: D gene, CDR3 length, J gene, V gene, clone size, CDR3 protein, CDR3 DNA. The D gene is left open where the match is weak. Only part of the rows carry a size: once, few, many, or a class if the clone is expanded.

. | 12 | TRBJ2-7 | TRBV28 | . | CASSPPRYEQYF | TGTGCCAGCAGTCCTCCTCGCTACGAGCAGTACTTC
TRBD1 | 15 | TRBJ1-5 | TRBV7-8 | . | CASSFGQGNGQPQHF | TGTGCCAGCAGCTTTGGACAGGGGAATGGGCAGCCCCAGCATTTT
. | 13 | TRBJ2-1 | TRBV7-2 | . | CASSSSRDARPFF | TGTGCCAGCAGTTCATCCCGGGACGCCAGACCGTTCTTC
. | 13 | TRBJ1-2 | TRBV29-1 | . | CSVDHPGGGGYTF | TGCAGCGTTGATCACCCGGGGGGGGGTGGCTACACCTTC
TRBD2 | 16 | TRBJ2-1 | TRBV27 | . | CASSRSGTSGTGEQFF | TGTGCCAGCAGCCGGTCCGGGACTAGCGGGACGGGTGAGCAGTTCTTC
TRBD2 | 16 | TRBJ2-1 | TRBV19 | . | CASSRGSGISISEQFF | TGTGCCAGTAGTCGTGGTAGCGGGATAAGTATATCTGAGCAGTTCTTC
. | 13 | TRBJ2-1 | TRBV7-9 | few | CASGPLSHNEQFF | TGTGCCAGCGGCCCCCTGAGTCACAATGAGCAGTTCTTC
TRBD2 | 15 | TRBJ2-7 | TRBV7-2 | . | CASSQFSGSRYEQYF | TGTGCCAGCAGCCAATTTAGCGGGAGTAGGTACGAGCAGTACTTC
. | 13 | TRBJ1-5 | TRBV18 | . | CASSPGMSEPQHF | TGTGCCAGCTCACCGGGGATGTCCGAGCCCCAGCATTTT
TRBD2 | 16 | TRBJ2-7 | TRBV7-9 | few | CASSLYSGRSAYEQYF | TGTGCCAGCAGCCTCTATAGCGGGAGATCAGCCTACGAGCAGTACTTC
. | 14 | TRBJ1-1 | TRBV23-1 | . | CASSQSPGRSEAFF | TGCGCCAGCAGTCAATCCCCGGGGCGTTCTGAAGCTTTCTTT
. | 13 | TRBJ1-2 | TRBV7-2 | few | CASSFTVLYGYTF | TGTGCCAGCAGCTTTACTGTGTTGTATGGCTACACCTTC
. | 14 | TRBJ1-2 | TRBV5-4 | . | CASSFDGGNYGYTF | TGTGCCAGCAGCTTCGACGGGGGGAACTATGGCTACACCTTC
. | 16 | TRBJ2-5 | TRBV11-2 | . | CASSWGRAGVGETQYF | TGTGCCAGCAGTTGGGGACGAGCCGGGGTAGGAGAGACCCAGTACTTC
TRBD2 | 15 | TRBJ2-2 | TRBV5-1 | once | CASSLVASGTGELFF | TGCGCCAGCAGCTTGGTTGCTAGCGGGACCGGGGAGCTGTTTTTT
. | 15 | TRBJ1-2 | TRBV10-3 | . | CAISEFEQDSYGYTF | TGTGCCATCAGTGAGTTCGAGCAGGACTCGTATGGCTACACCTTC
. | 13 | TRBJ1-5 | TRBV30 | few | CAWSRQDNQPQHF | TGTGCCTGGAGTAGACAGGACAATCAGCCCCAGCATTTT
TRBD2 | 16 | TRBJ2-1 | TRBV5-1 | . | CASSSLAGAVGNEQFF | TGCGCCAGCAGCTCACTAGCGGGAGCGGTAGGCAATGAGCAGTTCTTC